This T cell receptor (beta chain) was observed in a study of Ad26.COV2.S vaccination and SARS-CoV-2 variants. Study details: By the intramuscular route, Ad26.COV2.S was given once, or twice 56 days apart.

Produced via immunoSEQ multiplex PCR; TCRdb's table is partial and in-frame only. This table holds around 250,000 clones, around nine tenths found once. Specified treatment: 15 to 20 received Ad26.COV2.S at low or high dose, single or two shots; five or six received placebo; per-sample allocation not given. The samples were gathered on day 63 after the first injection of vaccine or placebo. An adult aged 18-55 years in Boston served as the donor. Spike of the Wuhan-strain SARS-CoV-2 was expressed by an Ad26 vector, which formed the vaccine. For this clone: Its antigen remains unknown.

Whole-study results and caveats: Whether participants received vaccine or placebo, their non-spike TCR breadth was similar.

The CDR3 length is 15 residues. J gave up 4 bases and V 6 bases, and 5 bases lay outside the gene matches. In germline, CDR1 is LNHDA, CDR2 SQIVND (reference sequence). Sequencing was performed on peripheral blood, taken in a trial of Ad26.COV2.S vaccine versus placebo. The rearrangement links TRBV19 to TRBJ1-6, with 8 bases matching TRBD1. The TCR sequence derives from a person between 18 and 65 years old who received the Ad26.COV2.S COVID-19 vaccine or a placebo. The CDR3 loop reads CASRDRDLYNSPLHF. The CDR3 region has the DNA TGTGCCAGTAGGGACAGGGATTTATATAATTCACCCCTCCACTTT. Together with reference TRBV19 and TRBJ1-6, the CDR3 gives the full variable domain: DGGITQSPKYLFRKEGQNVTLSCEQNLNHDAMYWYRQDPGQGLRLIYYSQIVNDFQKGDIAEGYSVSREKKESFPLTVTSAQKNPTAFYLCASRDRDLYNSPLHFGNGTRLTVT.